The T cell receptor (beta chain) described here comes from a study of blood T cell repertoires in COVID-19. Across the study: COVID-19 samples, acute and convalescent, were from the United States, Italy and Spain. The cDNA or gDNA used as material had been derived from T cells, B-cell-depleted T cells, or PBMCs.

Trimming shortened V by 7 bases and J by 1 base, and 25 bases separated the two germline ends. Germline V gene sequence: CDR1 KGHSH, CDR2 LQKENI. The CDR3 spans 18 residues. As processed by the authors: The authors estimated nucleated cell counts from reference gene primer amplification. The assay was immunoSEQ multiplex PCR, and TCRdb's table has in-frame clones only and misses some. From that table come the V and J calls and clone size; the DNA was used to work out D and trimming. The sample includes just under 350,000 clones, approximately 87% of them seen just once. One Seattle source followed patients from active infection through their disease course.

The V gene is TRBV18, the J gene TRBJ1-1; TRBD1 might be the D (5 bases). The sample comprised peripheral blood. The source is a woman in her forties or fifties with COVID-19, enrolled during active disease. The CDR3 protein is CASLALGGLSSWNTEAFF. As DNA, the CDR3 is TGTGCCAGCTTGGCTCTGGGGGGATTATCTTCGTGGAACACTGAAGCTTTCTTT.